This entry lists 32 T cell receptor beta chains sequenced from one sample in a study of control samples from healthy donors and cancer patients (dated by TCRdb to 2018 to 2020). The library was generated by the immunoSEQ multiplex PCR assay. Imported from immuneACCESS, the table was reduced by TCRdb to in-frame sequences with V and J called. These copies leave out some clones; in studies compared against another copy, an unresolved V gene accounts for under half, and the cause of the remainder is not known. The table for this sample lists 150,000 or so clones; 90% to 95% of them were counted only once. The ten largest clones represent more than 4.5% of the sample. Material: blood. The receptors were sampled from a man younger than 35 in good health.

The chain carries TRBV6-2 or TRBV6-3 and TRBJ2-7; weak D call: TRBD1 (6 bases). Trimming removed 6 bases at V and 2 bases at J, with 17 bases between. The CDR3 spans 15 residues. Germline V lookup: CDR1 MNHEY, CDR2 SVGEGT. The CDR3 bases are TGTGCCAGCAGCAACAGGGACATAATGACCTACGAGCAGTACTTC. This codes for CASSNRDIMTYEQYF.

This rearrangement joins TRBV7-9 to TRBJ1-1; TRBD1 matches at 7 bases. The CDR3 has 14 amino acids. Trimming at V came to 4 bases and at J to 2 bases, leaving 4 bases not matched to a gene. Germline lookup yields CDR1 SEHNR and CDR2 FQNEAQ (reference sequence). The chain's CDR3 is CASSYRQGNTEAFF. The DNA for the CDR3 is TGTGCCAGCAGCTACCGACAGGGAAACACTGAAGCTTTCTTT.

The chain couples TRBV6-2 or TRBV6-3 to TRBJ2-1, with TRBD2 matching 8 bases. After removal of 6 bases from V and 8 bases from J, the junction contained 12 bases not matched to a gene. The germline CDR1 and CDR2 sequences are MNHEY and SVGEGT. The CDR3 is 15 amino acids. The CDR3 coding sequence is TGTGCCAGCAGGCCTTCCGGGACTAGAACGGATGAGCAGTTCTTC. Its protein product is CASRPSGTRTDEQFF.

This chain connects TRBV9 to TRBJ1-2; D gene unclear. The V gene's germline CDR1 is SGDLS and CDR2 YYNGEE. Trimming removed 2 bases from V and 5 bases from J, with 7 bases in between. The CDR3 spans 12 residues. In DNA, the CDR3 is TGTGCCAGCAGCGTCGGAGAATATGGCTACACCTTC. This translates into CASSVGEYGYTF.

The table lists this clone with a few counts. V usage is TRBV11-2 and J usage is TRBJ1-4; D call uncertain. V was clipped by 1 base and J by 5 bases, with 2 bases between them. This CDR3 is built from 12 residues. The germline gives CDR1 SGHAT, CDR2 FQNNGV. The DNA for the CDR3 is TGTGCCAGCAGCTTAGTAAATGAAAAACTGTTTTTT. This translates into CASSLVNEKLFF.

This rearrangement joins TRBV28 to TRBJ2-7, with 10 bases aligning to TRBD1. Germline-derived CDR1 and CDR2 are MDHEN and SYDVKM. The CDR3 spans 17 residues. V gave up 1 base and J gave up 5 bases; unmatched junction bases: 11. CDR3 bases: TGTGCCAGCAGTTTATACTTATCCGGACAGGGGGACGACGAGCAGTACTTC. Protein sequence: CASSLYLSGQGDDEQYF.

The chain recombines TRBV5-6 with TRBJ1-6; D ambiguous. The CDR3 is made up of 17 amino acids. CDR1 SGHDT and CDR2 YYEEEE come from the germline V gene. The V end lost 4 bases, the J end lost 2 bases, and 16 bases lay between the germline ends. CDR3: CASSLEHTATYNSPLHF. The DNA of the CDR3 is TGTGCCAGCAGCCTGGAACACACGGCTACCTATAATTCACCCCTCCACTTT.

The chain employs TRBV6-5 and TRBJ2-2, with a tentative D call TRBD1 (5 bases). The CDR3 is 15 amino acids. Germline V gene lookup returns CDR1 MNHEY and CDR2 SVGAGI. Trimming left V 7 bases short and J 4 bases short, with 16 bases between. The CDR3 coding sequence is TGTGCCAGCAATTCCCCAGGGCAACCCACCGGGGAGCTGTTTTTT. Translated: CASNSPGQPTGELFF.

The chain has TRBV27 and TRBJ1-4, with a weak D call TRBD1 (5 bases). The CDR3 loop spans 14 amino acids. Looked up from germline, CDR1 is MNHEY and CDR2 is SMNVEV (reference sequence). The ends were cut back, 11 bases at V and 10 bases at J, with 23 bases in the middle. CDR3: CAGPRNRQRGKLFF. The CDR3 nucleotides read TGTGCCGGACCTCGGAACAGACAAAGGGGAAAACTGTTTTTT.

Of note for this clone: The junction and the germline gene differ at one end; a read error may be behind it. The rearrangement links TRBV7-2 to TRBJ2-7; 8 bases map to TRBD1. Germline-derived CDR1 and CDR2 are SGHTA and FQGNSA. This CDR3 has 15 amino acids. The CDR3 reads CANSLTGTGPYEQYF. CDR3 coding DNA: TGTGCCAACAGCCTTACCGGGACAGGCCCATACGAGCAGTACTTC.

The rearrangement joins TRBV5-1 to TRBJ2-7; no clear D. The V end lost 0 bases, the J end lost 2 bases, and 6 bases lay between the germline ends. This CDR3 has 13 amino acids. The V gene's germline CDR1 is SGHRS and CDR2 YFSETQ. CDR3 sequence reads: CASSLDWTYEQYF. The CDR3 nucleotides read TGCGCCAGCAGCTTGGACTGGACCTACGAGCAGTACTTC. Combining the CDR3 with reference TRBV5-1 and TRBJ2-7 gives the whole variable domain KAGVTQTPRYLIKTRGQQVTLSCSPISGHRSVSWYQQTPGQGLQFLFEYFSETQRNKGNFPGRFSGRQFSNSRSEMNVSTLELGDSALYLCASSLDWTYEQYFGPGTRLTVT.

The chain combines TRBV27 with TRBJ1-1; no definite D call. The CDR3 runs 15 residues. Trimming took 3 bases from V and 0 from J, leaving 11 bases between them. The germline CDR1 and CDR2 sequences are MNHEY and SMNVEV (reference sequence). CDR3 coding DNA: TGTGCCAGCAGTTTTACGCCCCGGGTGAACACTGAAGCTTTCTTT. Its protein is CASSFTPRVNTEAFF.

This clone appeared once. V is TRBV6-1 and J is TRBJ2-3; 8 nucleotides line up with TRBD1. Germline V gene data show CDR1 as MNHNS and CDR2 as SASEGT. The CDR3 totals 15 residues. J was trimmed by 2 bases and V by 1 base; bases with no gene match: 2. The CDR3 loop is CASSEGRGLTDTQYF. The CDR3 coding sequence is TGTGCCAGCAGTGAAGGCAGGGGGCTCACAGATACGCAGTATTTT.

V is TRBV2 and J is TRBJ1-2, with a possible D match to TRBD1 (6 bases). V shed 5 bases and J shed 4 bases, with 11 bases lying between them. The CDR3 is made up of 13 amino acids. CDR1 is SNHLY, CDR2 FYNNEI, per germline. CDR3 residues: CASSSTGLYGYTF. CDR3 bases: TGTGCCAGCAGTTCGACAGGCCTCTATGGCTACACCTTC.

CDR3 nucleotides: TGCACCAGCAGCCCCTGTAGTGGAGCGGGGTACGCCTACGAGCAGTACTTC. It codes for CTSSPCSGAGYAYEQYF. This chain uses TRBV1 with TRBJ2-7; the D call TRBD2 from the table was never checked on the DNA. TRBV1 is a pseudogene segment. The CDR3 is made up of 17 amino acids.

This clone appeared once. This chain joins TRBV27 and TRBJ2-2; D ambiguous. V shed 2 bases and J shed 7 bases, with 5 bases lying between them. Germline values: CDR1 MNHEY, CDR2 SMNVEV (reference sequence). The CDR3 totals 12 residues. This CDR3 is CASSLGDGELFF. The CDR3 coding sequence is TGTGCCAGCAGTTTAGGGGACGGGGAGCTGTTTTTT.

This clone was seen only once. Here the CDR3 DNA reads TGCGCCAGCAGCCTGAGACCCCGGGGCGGAGAACCTATCTATGGCTACACCTTC. Translating gives CASSLRPRGGEPIYGYTF. The J gene is TRBJ1-2, the V gene TRBV5-1, with D perhaps matching TRBD1 (5 bases). Germline CDR1 and CDR2: SGHRS and YFSETQ. This CDR3 comprises 18 residues. V was pared by 4 bases and J by 4 bases, with 26 bases between.

The DNA for the CDR3 is TGTGCCAGCAGTTTGACGATGGGCACTGAAGCTTTCTTT. Its translation: CASSLTMGTEAFF. The chain uses TRBV27 and TRBJ1-1, with D unclear. Germline CDR1 reads MNHEY; CDR2 reads SMNVEV (reference sequence). V lost 3 bases and J 4 bases, leaving 9 bases between the germline ends. This CDR3 has 13 residues.

This clone was seen a single time. The V call is TRBV27, the J call TRBJ1-2, with 9 bases that match TRBD1. This CDR3 comprises 17 residues. The V and J ends lost 6 bases and 6 bases, in that order; junction bases with no gene match: 17. CDR1 MNHEY and CDR2 SMNVEV come from the germline V gene (reference sequence). The CDR3 nucleotides read TGTGCCAGCAGCATCACCGCCTATAACACAGGGGGCGATGGCTACACCTTC. Amino acids: CASSITAYNTGGDGYTF.

The chain joins TRBV11-2 to TRBJ1-4, with TRBD1 matching over 8 bases. The CDR3 covers 16 residues. J lost 4 bases, V lost 1 base, and 5 bases had no gene match. Germline V gene lookup returns CDR1 SGHAT and CDR2 FQNNGV. CDR3 sequence: CASSLGTGGGNEKLFF. The CDR3 DNA is TGTGCCAGCAGCTTAGGTACAGGGGGTGGTAATGAAAAACTGTTTTTT.

This chain joins TRBV4-1 and TRBJ2-3; a possible D gene is TRBD2 (6 bases). The CDR3 sequence is 15 residues long. The V gene lost 4 bases and the J gene lost 0 bases, with 11 bases spanning the gap. Germline V lookup: CDR1 MGHRA, CDR2 YSYEKL. In DNA form, the CDR3 reads TGCGCCAGCAGCCTGGGGGGTGTGAGCACAGATACGCAGTATTTT. Residues: CASSLGGVSTDTQYF.

The V and J genes are TRBV6-5 and TRBJ2-7; D might be TRBD2 (5 bases). CDR3 size: 13 residues. Germline loops: CDR1 MNHEY, CDR2 SVGAGI. V gave up 6 bases and J gave up 4 bases, with 13 bases separating them. The CDR3 DNA is TGTGCCAGCAGAGGGCTAGCAGTGTACGAGCAGTACTTC. Translating it yields CASRGLAVYEQYF.

The rearrangement uses TRBV20-1 and TRBJ2-7; tentatively, D is TRBD1 (5 bases). The CDR3 loop spans 12 amino acids. Trimming took off 3 bases at V and 7 bases at J, with 13 bases between the two ends. From germline, CDR1 is DFQATT and CDR2 SNEGSKA (reference sequence). CDR3 nucleotides: TGCAGTGCTAGTGGGGCTCAACCTGAGCAGTACTTC. Translating gives CSASGAQPEQYF.

Points on this clone: A junction boundary mismatches the germline segment, possibly from a read error. J is TRBJ2-1 and V is TRBV6-2 or TRBV6-3, with a weak D call TRBD2 (7 bases). Germline values: CDR1 MNHEY, CDR2 SVGEGT. The CDR3 spans 15 residues. The chain's CDR3 is CASSYPGRGYSEQFF. CDR3 DNA: TGTGCCAGCAGTTACCCGGGGAGGGGGTACAGTGAGCAGTTCTTC.

In nucleotides, the CDR3 is TGCGCCAGCAGTCAATTAATTTCAGGGGGTTCCTACAATGAGCAGTTCTTC. It specifies CASSQLISGGSYNEQFF. The rearrangement joins TRBV23-1 to TRBJ2-1; 7 bases are shared with TRBD1. TRBV23-1 has ORF status, its function being uncertain. The junction had 7 bases not matched to a gene; V was cut back by 1 base and J by 1 base. CDR3 size: 17 residues.

V and J are TRBV6-5 and TRBJ1-1; TRBD1 matches at 7 bases. Germline V gives CDR1 MNHEY, CDR2 SVGAGI. The CDR3 has 13 amino acids. Unmatched junction bases numbered 2, after V lost 7 bases and J lost 0 bases. The CDR3 DNA follows: TGTGCCAGCAAAACAGGGGTGAACACTGAAGCTTTCTTT. Its translation is CASKTGVNTEAFF.

The chain's CDR3 is CASSLELAAYEQYF. CDR3 nucleotide sequence: TGCGCCAGCAGCTTGGAACTAGCGGCCTACGAGCAGTACTTC. The chain joins TRBV5-1 to TRBJ2-7, with 8 bases aligning to TRBD2. This CDR3 comprises 14 residues. The ends lost 0 bases at V and 2 bases at J; junction bases unmatched: 1. Germline assignment: CDR1 SGHRS and CDR2 YFSETQ.

This clone was recorded once. The chain joins TRBV30 to TRBJ2-1; D unresolved. Trimming took 0 bases from V and 7 from J, leaving 4 bases between them. Germline CDR1 is GTSNPN and CDR2 is SVGIG (reference sequence). This CDR3 comprises 11 residues. The CDR3 DNA sequence: TGTGCCTGGAGTGTGGGGAATGAGCAGTTCTTC. It translates to CAWSVGNEQFF.

V usage is TRBV11-3 and J usage is TRBJ2-2; D might be TRBD1 or TRBD2, each matching 6 bases. From germline, CDR1 is SGHNT and CDR2 YENEEA. V lost 3 bases, J lost 4 bases, and 12 bases lay in between. The CDR3 has 15 amino acids. The CDR3 DNA reads TGTGCCAGCAGCTTGGAGGGGGGTGGCACCGGGGAGCTGTTTTTT. Protein product: CASSLEGGGTGELFF.

This rearrangement joins TRBV4-1 to TRBJ2-7; TRBD1 aligns across 7 bases. With V trimmed by 0 bases and J by 5 bases, 7 bases remained unmatched. The CDR3 spans 15 residues. CDR1 MGHRA and CDR2 YSYEKL come from the germline V gene. CDR3 residues: CASSQDFAGGNEQYF. The CDR3 region has the DNA TGCGCCAGCAGCCAAGATTTTGCAGGGGGAAACGAGCAGTACTTC.

The chain links TRBV6-1 to TRBJ1-6; 7 positions agree with TRBD1. Germline lookup yields CDR1 MNHNS and CDR2 SASEGT. With V trimmed by 4 bases and J by 5 bases, 11 bases remained unmatched. The CDR3 covers 17 residues. The CDR3 DNA follows: TGTGCCAGCAGTGTAACCGAAGGGACAGCTAATAATTCACCCCTCCACTTT. Translation gives CASSVTEGTANNSPLHF.

This clone was detected only once. This rearrangement joins TRBV5-1 to TRBJ2-5; 9 bases match TRBD1. CDR1 is SGHRS, CDR2 YFSETQ, per germline. Trimming took 1 base from V and 2 from J; bases not matched to a gene: 6. This CDR3 has 16 amino acids. This CDR3 reads CASSLPFGQGQETQYF. CDR3 DNA sequence: TGCGCCAGCAGCTTGCCCTTCGGACAGGGGCAAGAGACCCAGTACTTC.